This T cell receptor beta chain was found in a study of cytomegalovirus exposure and HLA in healthy donors. The CDR3 has 15 amino acids. Germline V CDR1 and CDR2: LGHNA, YNFKEQ. V lost 0 bases, J lost 3 bases, and 11 bases lay in between. As for this clone: Its target is not known.

Study-level points and caveats: The likely explanation for a cluster of highly shared sequence variants was sequencing artifact. The records held CMV serostatus as the only immune exposure information. With later analysis, a missense DCLRE1C variant became linked to TCR beta V- and J-gene trimming. The majority of TCR sequences were rare, yet some public TCRs appeared in many donors.

The PCR ran on 60 Vbeta and 13 Jbeta primers. Profiled with immunoSEQ multiplex PCR; TCRdb holds only in-frame clones, not every one. This sample has 150,000 or so clones, with roughly 80% found just once. The source of this sequence is a man aged 45 to 65 in good health and CMV-seropositive. Sequenced material: PBMCs. This chain links TRBV4-2 with TRBJ1-1, with D hard to call. The CDR3 DNA follows: TGTGCCAGCAGCCAAGATCTTGGGAGGGACACTGAAGCTTTCTTT. This sequence encodes CASSQDLGRDTEAFF.